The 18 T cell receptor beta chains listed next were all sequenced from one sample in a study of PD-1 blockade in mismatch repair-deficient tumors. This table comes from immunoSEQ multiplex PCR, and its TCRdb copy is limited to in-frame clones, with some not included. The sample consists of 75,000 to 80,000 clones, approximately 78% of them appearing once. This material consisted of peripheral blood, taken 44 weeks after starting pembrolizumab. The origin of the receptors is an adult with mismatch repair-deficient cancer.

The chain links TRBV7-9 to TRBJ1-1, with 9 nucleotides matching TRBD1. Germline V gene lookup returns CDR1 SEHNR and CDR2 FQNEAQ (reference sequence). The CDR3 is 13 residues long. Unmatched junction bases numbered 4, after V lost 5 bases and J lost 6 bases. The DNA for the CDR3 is TGTGCCAGCAGCCAAGGGACAGGGCCTGAAGCTTTCTTT. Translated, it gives CASSQGTGPEAFF.

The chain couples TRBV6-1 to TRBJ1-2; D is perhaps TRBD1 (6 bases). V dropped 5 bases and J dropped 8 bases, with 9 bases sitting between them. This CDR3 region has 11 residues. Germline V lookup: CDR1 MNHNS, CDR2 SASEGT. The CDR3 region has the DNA TGTGCCAGCAGTTCAGGGGTCGGCTACACCTTC. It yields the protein CASSSGVGYTF.

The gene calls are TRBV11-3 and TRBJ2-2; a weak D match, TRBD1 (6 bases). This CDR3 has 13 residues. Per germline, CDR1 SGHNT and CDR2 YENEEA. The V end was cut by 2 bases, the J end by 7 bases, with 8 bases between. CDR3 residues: CASSLQGHGELFF. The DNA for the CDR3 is TGTGCCAGCAGCTTACAGGGGCACGGGGAGCTGTTTTTT.

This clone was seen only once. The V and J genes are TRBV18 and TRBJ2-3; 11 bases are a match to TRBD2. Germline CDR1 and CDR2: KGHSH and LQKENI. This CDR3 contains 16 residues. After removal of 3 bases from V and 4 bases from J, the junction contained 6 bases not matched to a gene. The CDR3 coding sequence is TGTGCCAGCTCACCCTTAGCGGGAGGGCCAGCAGATACGCAGTATTTT. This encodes CASSPLAGGPADTQYF.

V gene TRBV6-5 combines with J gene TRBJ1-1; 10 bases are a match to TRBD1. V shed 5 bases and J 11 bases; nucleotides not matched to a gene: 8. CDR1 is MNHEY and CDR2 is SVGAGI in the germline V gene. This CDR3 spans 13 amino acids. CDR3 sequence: CASSQGQGLWAFF. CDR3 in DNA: TGTGCCAGCAGTCAGGGACAGGGGTTGTGGGCTTTCTTT.

CDR3: CASSHTGARWEQYF. The CDR3 DNA is TGTGCCAGCAGCCACACAGGGGCCCGATGGGAGCAGTACTTC. J is TRBJ2-7 and V is TRBV7-9; 7 bases align to TRBD1. Germline CDR1 SEHNR, CDR2 FQNEAQ (reference sequence). CDR3 size: 14 residues. After removal of 5 bases from V and 7 bases from J, the junction contained 11 bases not matched to a gene.

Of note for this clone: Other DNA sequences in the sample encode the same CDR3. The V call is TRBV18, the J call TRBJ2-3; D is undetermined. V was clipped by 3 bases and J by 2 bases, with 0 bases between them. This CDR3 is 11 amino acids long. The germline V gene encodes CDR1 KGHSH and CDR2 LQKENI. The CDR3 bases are TGTGCCAGCTCACCCACAGATACGCAGTATTTT. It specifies CASSPTDTQYF. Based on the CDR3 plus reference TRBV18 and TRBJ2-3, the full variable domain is NAGVMQNPRHLVRRRGQEARLRCSPMKGHSHVYWYRQLPEEGLKFMVYLQKENIIDESGMPKERFSAEFPKEGPSILRIQQVVRGDSAAYFCASSPTDTQYFGPGTRLTVL.

The CDR3 bases are TGTGCCAGCAGCTCAGACAGGAGCAATCAGCCCCAGCATTTT. It is translated as CASSSDRSNQPQHF. The gene calls are TRBV6-6 and TRBJ1-5, with a tentative D call TRBD1 (6 bases). The germline CDR1 and CDR2 sequences are MNHNY and SVGAGI (reference sequence). The V end lost 6 bases, the J end lost 1 base, and 10 bases lay between the germline ends. The CDR3 spans 14 residues.

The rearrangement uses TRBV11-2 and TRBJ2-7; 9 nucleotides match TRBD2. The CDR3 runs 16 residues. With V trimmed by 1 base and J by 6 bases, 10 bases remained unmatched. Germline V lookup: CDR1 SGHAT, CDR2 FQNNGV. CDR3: CASSLGSGRRTIEQYF. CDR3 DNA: TGTGCCAGCAGCTTAGGTAGCGGGAGACGAACAATCGAGCAGTACTTC.

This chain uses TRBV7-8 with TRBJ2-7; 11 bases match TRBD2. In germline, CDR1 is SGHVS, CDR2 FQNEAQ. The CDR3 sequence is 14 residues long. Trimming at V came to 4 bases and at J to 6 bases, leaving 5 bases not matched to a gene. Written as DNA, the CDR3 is TGTGCCAGCAGCTCCGGGACTAGCGGCCGCGAGCAGTACTTC. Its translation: CASSSGTSGREQYF.

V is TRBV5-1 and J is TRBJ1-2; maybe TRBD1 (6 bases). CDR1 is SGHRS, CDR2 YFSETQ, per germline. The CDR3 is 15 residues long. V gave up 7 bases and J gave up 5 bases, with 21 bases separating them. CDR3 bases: TGCGCCAGCGGGACAATGGGGCCGGTGACATATGGCTACACCTTC. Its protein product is CASGTMGPVTYGYTF.

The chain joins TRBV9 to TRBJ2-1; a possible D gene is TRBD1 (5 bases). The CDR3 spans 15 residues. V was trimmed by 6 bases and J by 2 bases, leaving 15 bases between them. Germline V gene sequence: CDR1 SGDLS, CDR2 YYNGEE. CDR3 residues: CASNEQGRAYNEQFF. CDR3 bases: TGTGCCAGCAACGAGCAGGGAAGGGCCTACAATGAGCAGTTCTTC.

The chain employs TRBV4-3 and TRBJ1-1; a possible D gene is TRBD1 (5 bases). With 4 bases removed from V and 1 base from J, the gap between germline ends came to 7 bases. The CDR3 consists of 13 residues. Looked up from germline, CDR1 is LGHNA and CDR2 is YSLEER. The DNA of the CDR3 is TGCGCCAGCAGCCTCACAGGGAACACTGAAGCTTTCTTT. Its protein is CASSLTGNTEAFF.

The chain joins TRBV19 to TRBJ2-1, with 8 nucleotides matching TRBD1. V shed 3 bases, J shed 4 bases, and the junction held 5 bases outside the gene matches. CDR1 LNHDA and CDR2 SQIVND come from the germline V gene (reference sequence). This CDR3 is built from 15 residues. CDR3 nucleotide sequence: TGTGCCAGTAGTATGAAGCAGGGGGCTTACAATGAGCAGTTCTTC. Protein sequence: CASSMKQGAYNEQFF.

CDR3 sequence: CASSLAHEQFF. The CDR3 DNA is TGTGCCAGCAGCTTAGCGCATGAGCAGTTCTTC. The chain carries TRBV7-8 and TRBJ2-1; D is uncertain. Germline V gene lookup returns CDR1 SGHVS and CDR2 FQNEAQ. The CDR3 runs to 11 residues. V shed 0 bases and J shed 8 bases, with 2 bases lying between them.

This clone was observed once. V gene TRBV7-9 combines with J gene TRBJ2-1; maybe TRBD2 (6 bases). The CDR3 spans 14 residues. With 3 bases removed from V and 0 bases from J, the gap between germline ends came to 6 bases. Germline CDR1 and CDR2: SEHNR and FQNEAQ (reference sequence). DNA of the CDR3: TGTGCCAGCAGCTTTAGCGGCTCCTACAATGAGCAGTTCTTC. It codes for CASSFSGSYNEQFF. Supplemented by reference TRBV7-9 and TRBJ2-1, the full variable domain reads DTGVSQNPRHKITKRGQNVTFRCDPISEHNRLYWYRQTLGQGPEFLTYFQNEAQLEKSRLLSDRFSAERPKGSFSTLEIQRTEQGDSAMYLCASSFSGSYNEQFFGPGTRLTVL.

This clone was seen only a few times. This chain's CDR3 is CASSLGPGDGYTF. The CDR3 DNA reads as TGCGCCAGCAGCTTGGGGCCCGGCGATGGCTACACCTTC. The V gene is TRBV5-1, the J gene TRBJ1-2; D is uncertain. V shed 0 bases and J shed 6 bases, with 9 bases lying between them. CDR1 SGHRS and CDR2 YFSETQ come from the germline V gene. The CDR3 loop spans 13 amino acids.

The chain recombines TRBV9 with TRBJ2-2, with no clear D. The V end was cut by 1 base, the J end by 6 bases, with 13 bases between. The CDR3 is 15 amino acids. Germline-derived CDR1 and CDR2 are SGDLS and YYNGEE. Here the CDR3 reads CASSVNPGQAGELFF. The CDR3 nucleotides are TGTGCCAGCAGCGTAAACCCAGGTCAGGCCGGGGAGCTGTTTTTT.